Sequencing of this TCR beta chain was carried out in a study of cytomegalovirus exposure and HLA in healthy donors (dated by TCRdb to the late 2010s). For the wider study: An earlier analysis of under 600 of the donors reported more than 250 Gb of sequence data and 117 million unique TCR beta sequences from some 180 million T cells. All discovery cohort repertoires had been generated using a single sequencing platform. An early release covering 500 to 750 HLA-typed donors comprised 300 to 350 gigabases of sequencing data and approximately 80 million unique TCR sequences. The study aimed to test whether cataloging public T cell receptors could reveal signatures of past pathogen exposure. A later analysis re-examined previously published TCR beta repertoires from just over 650 donors and added high-resolution HLA genotyping to investigate patterns of TCR occurrence. The T cell repertoires of around 670 subjects were profiled by immunosequencing and related to cytomegalovirus serostatus. Rather than drawing on any new phenotypic data, the later analysis identified candidate immune exposures from TCR beta sequences and the way those sequences occurred across donors. Genome-wide SNP genotypes for about 55% of the roughly 670 donors were used in a later genetic analysis, which treated that subset as a discovery cohort. Among about 390 genotyped donors of the cohort, an average of approximately 250,000 unique TCR beta nucleotide sequences were sequenced per donor, around 20% of them non-productive. Donor age, sex, ethnicity and CMV serostatus were compiled alongside the repertoire data. To predict cytomegalovirus infection status, the study brought together high-throughput TCR immunosequencing, statistical association of individual TCRs with disease status, and machine learning. Among the roughly 410 genotyped donors, under 90% belonged to the genetic ancestry cluster associated with self-reported Caucasian donors. Besides the first cohort of 550 to 750 subjects, a separate validation cohort made up of over 100 different subjects was used. Several DR-DQ haplotypes were handled as single units for association and clustering, since linkage in the cohort was strong. Typing coverage varied by locus: about 629-630 donors for A, B, C, DRB1 and DQB1; approximately 520 for DQA1; more than 600 for DPA1; about 450 for DPB1. HLA typing included class I and class II loci at four-digit resolution. An earlier analysis of 587 of the donors used high-throughput TCR beta sequencing to judge whether each TCR beta V gene segment behaved as functional or pseudogenic. The paper's findings and limits, for the study overall: Correlated functional status among segregating V segments might be attributable to linkage disequilibrium, but an unknown experimental factor could not be ruled out. Roughly 15 rarely observed V segments, including chromosome 9 orphons, were excluded from the earlier analysis of 550 to 700 of the donors because counts were too low. A later analysis found that HLA-associated TCR beta chains were more clonally expanded and had lower generation probabilities than equally common non-associated chains. HLA typing was unavailable for some donors at each locus, so association tests used only the typed subset. Specific HLA alleles were associated with 16,951 TCR beta sequences at a false discovery rate of 0.05 in a later analysis. Strong co-occurrence of HLA alleles, especially DR and DQ, made assigning TCR associations to individual alleles difficult. In an earlier analysis of a few hundred of the donors, most TCR beta V segments were observed in productive rearrangements about 87% or about 30% of the time, broadly matching IMGT annotations. According to a later genetic analysis, donors in an Asian-associated ancestry cluster had fewer N-insertions in productive TCRs than the approximately 630-donor mean. Cytomegalovirus status was reported to be diagnosed by the classifier with high specificity and sensitivity in both the original and validation cohorts. The study gave a list of some 150 TCR beta chains associated with cytomegalovirus. According to a later analysis, TCR association rates differed among HLA loci, with DRB1 alleles showing the most associated TCRs and HLA-C alleles showing the fewest. According to a later analysis, parvovirus B19, influenza, CMV and Epstein-Barr virus appeared linked to several top co-occurrence clusters. For the cohort, immune exposure information was limited to CMV serostatus. Presence/absence analyses assumed roughly uniform sequencing depth across donors, an assumption that may not hold. A further reported finding was that TCR beta sequences accurately predicted the HLA-A and HLA-B alleles for most subjects in the first cohort. A cluster of highly shared sequence variants was judged likely to be a technical artifact of the sequencing pipeline. In vitro tests confirmed that a few of the cytomegalovirus-associated TCR beta chains recognize cytomegalovirus antigens. The cohort was sequenced for TCR beta chains only, and without alpha or paired-chain data the features that could be detected were limited. It was suggested by the authors that the approach could potentially be generalized to other disease states and immunological phenotypes. According to a later analysis, most CMV-associated TCR beta chains appeared to be HLA-restricted, and the HLA associations seemed to be driven largely by CMV exposure. A later genetic analysis associated a missense DCLRE1C variant with V-gene and J-gene trimming of TCR beta chains, and an independent cohort replicated the association. While some public TCRs were present in many individuals, most TCR sequences turned up only very rarely across donors.

This clone was seen only a few times. Its antigen is unknown. Per-base quality was not reported, and no clone a single base away is much larger than it. Library creation used the immunoSEQ multiplex PCR assay. The multiplex PCR relied on a mix of 60 forward primers for TCR Vbeta segments and 13 reverse primers for TCR Jbeta segments. Amplification of the CDR3 region of rearranged TCR beta genes was performed with a multiplex PCR assay on genomic DNA. The amplified TCR beta libraries were sequenced on the Illumina HiSeq System as 87-base-pair reads. As for the authors' bioinformatics: A later analysis tallied roughly 80 million unique TCR beta chains across the 550 to 850 repertoires, and about 10 million of those chains were shared by two or more donors. Raw reads were error-corrected and collapsed into unique sequences by a nearest-neighbor algorithm in which closely related sequences were merged to remove PCR and sequencing errors. To assign V, D and J gene segments, CDR3 sequences were aligned to IMGT reference sequences. For a sequence to be retained, a match of at least six nucleotides was required to both a V gene segment and a J gene segment. A rearrangement was called productive if the CDR3 had no stop codons and remained in frame with V and J, and every other rearrangement was called non-productive. CDR3 was defined according to IMGT convention as the region running from the second conserved V-encoded cysteine to the conserved J-encoded phenylalanine. In an earlier analysis of roughly 580 of the donors, sequences lacking an unambiguous match to a single V gene segment were excluded. In an earlier analysis of approximately 550 of the donors, V segments were called functional above 56.7% productive rearrangements and were called segregating when the between-donor standard deviation exceeded 5%. A statistical classification framework was built to diagnose cytomegalovirus status from the catalog of TCR beta chain sequences. V and J gene assignment, in a later analysis, came from comparing TCR nucleotide sequences with IMGT/GENE-DB human TR gene sequences. In a later analysis, CDR3 sequences and most-parsimonious VDJ recombination scenarios were assigned using the TCRdist pipeline. A later analysis defined each TCR beta chain by its CDR3 amino acid sequence plus V-gene family, and excluded reads lacking a unique V-gene family. To address suspected cross-contamination and a sequencing artifact, a later analysis removed 592 highly shared, low-generation-probability nucleotide sequences. In a later analysis, a clonal expansion index was calculated for each public chain from normalized within-repertoire ranks of inferred template counts. A later analysis computed generation probabilities with a VDJ recombination model fitted to out-of-frame rearrangements, and checked the results against IGoR. In a later analysis, hypergeometric tests were used to score TCR-TCR, TCR-HLA and TCR-CMV co-occurrence, with a repertoire-size bias correction applied to TCR pairs. To estimate false discovery rates, a later analysis permuted the HLA or CMV assignments 20 times. In a later analysis, co-occurring TCRs were grouped using DBSCAN, and TCRdist sequence similarity was added for clustering within HLA-allele-positive subsets. Repertoires with fewer than 30,000 or more than 120,000 public chains were left out of co-occurrence clustering, as were about 5 repertoires with anomalous nucleotide sharing. TCRdb limited this immuneACCESS table to in-frame rearrangements with V and J called. A share of clones is missing; checked studies link under half to unresolved V genes, and the rest is unexplained. The V and J calls and clone size are taken from that table; D and trimming were inferred from the DNA. The sample profile shows approximately 150,000 clones; approximately 72% of them were found once. Of the sample, 2% to 2.5% is held by the ten largest clones.

In total, 600 or so healthy bone marrow donors made up the cohort. At the time of sampling, every cohort member was nominally healthy, though immune exposures that went unrecorded were likely present. The donor tested CMV seronegative and was one of the 352 seronegative cohort members. Each donor provided a peripheral blood sample, and peripheral blood mononuclear cells were used for TCR beta sequencing. The Qiagen DNeasy Blood Extraction Kit was used to extract genomic DNA from the blood cell samples. This TCR was sampled from a man aged 35 to 55 in good health and CMV-seronegative. The specimen sequenced was PBMCs.

The DNA sequence is TGTGCCACCAGCAGAGGTGGCTTACCCCCGAACACTGAAGCTTTCTTT. This codes for CATSRGGLPPNTEAFF. The chain couples TRBV15 to TRBJ1-1; the D gene lacks a confident call. The V end loses 1 base and the J end loses 1 base, and a stretch of 13 bases separates them. Taken from the germline V gene (reference sequence), the CDR1 and CDR2 loops are LNHNV and YYDKDF. The CDR3 numbers 16 residues from cysteine through phenylalanine. Of the read, only the CDR3 DNA is kept; its 48 bases are in frame from base 1. Supplemented by the reference TRBV15 and TRBJ1-1 proteins around the CDR3, the complete variable domain is DAMVIQNPRYQVTQFGKPVTLSCSQTLNHNVMYWYQQKSSQAPKLLFHYYDKDFNNEADTPDNFQSRRPNTSFCFLDIRSPGLGDTAMYLCATSRGGLPPNTEAFFGQGTRLTVV.